Given below is one TCR beta chain in context. Its antigen is not known. These data belong to a study of shared clonotypes between healthy human individuals. General study results and limits: Deeper or shallower sequencing was expected to change how clonotypes are shared among donors. Non-shared clonotypes had lower generation probabilities than clonotypes shared by all four sorted-subset donors. Sequencing of the sorted subsets was shown by rarefaction to be incomplete despite large depth.

The germline V gene encodes CDR1 SQVTM and CDR2 ANQGSEA. This CDR3 is built from 12 residues. V dropped 5 bases and J dropped 9 bases, with 14 bases sitting between them. The authors' processing: Junction-only immunoSEQ sequences carried no quality scores, so filtering differed. Sequencing was performed with immunoSEQ multiplex PCR; in TCRdb, only in-frame clones are kept and a portion is missing. V and J calls plus clone size are reproduced from that table; the DNA served to infer D and trimming. The sample holds more than 1,200,000 clones, roughly 98.5% seen once. The chain is built from TRBV29-1 and TRBJ2-4; D possibly corresponds to TRBD2 (7 bases). The sequenced material came from naive CD4+ T cells sorted from blood. The subset here: CD45RA+ positively selected. This clonotype originated in a man younger than 45 in good health. The DNA for the CDR3 is TGCAGCGTTCAAGGGGGGGAGTCCATTCAGTACTTC. It specifies CSVQGGESIQYF.